Below, 27 T cell receptor beta chains from the same sample are listed, as sequenced in a study of follicular helper T cells after annual influenza vaccination. The time point is: 2015-2016 season, 7 days after influenza vaccination. Clones were read by immunoSEQ multiplex PCR, and TCRdb kept only the in-frame ones, dropping some. The table lists approximately 7,400 clones, roughly 84% of them singletons. Sequences were derived from CXCR5+ CD38- circulating T follicular helper cells from blood, sampled 7 days after influenza vaccination. Noted subset: circulating Tfh, non-naive CD4+CXCR5+PD-1+ (ICOS+CD38+ or ICOS-CD38-). The receptor set was obtained from an adult who received the influenza vaccine.

V gene TRBV7-6 combines with J gene TRBJ1-3; D uncertain. There are 17 residues in the CDR3. V was cut by 1 base and J by 1 base, with 14 bases left in between. The V gene's germline CDR1 is SGHVS and CDR2 FNYEAQ. The CDR3 sequence: CASSLVAALGSGNTIYF. CDR3 sequence (DNA): TGTGCCAGCAGCTTAGTAGCGGCCCTCGGGTCTGGAAACACCATATATTTT.

The chain's CDR3 is CASSRSGVTGSTDTQYF. CDR3 coding DNA: TGTGCCAGCTCACGGTCGGGGGTAACGGGGTCCACAGATACGCAGTATTTT. The chain is built from TRBV18 and TRBJ2-3; a weak D match, TRBD2 (6 bases). The V end lost 4 bases, the J end lost 2 bases, and 19 bases lay between the germline ends. Germline V gives CDR1 KGHSH, CDR2 LQKENI. This CDR3 is built from 17 residues.

The gene calls are TRBV5-5 and TRBJ2-5, with 7 bases that match TRBD1. Germline loops: CDR1 SGHKS, CDR2 YYEKEE (reference sequence). The junction had 2 bases not matched to a gene; V was cut back by 0 bases and J by 3 bases. The CDR3 length is 14 residues. CDR3 nucleotide sequence: TGTGCCAGCAGCTTGGCCGGGACAGAAGAGACCCAGTACTTC. It is translated as CASSLAGTEETQYF.

In its sample, this clone was seen a few times. The chain uses TRBV7-9 and TRBJ2-1; no clear D gene. V was pared by 4 bases and J by 8 bases, with 6 bases between. The CDR3 sequence is 11 residues long. CDR1 and CDR2 from the germline V gene are SEHNR and FQNEAQ (reference sequence). The CDR3 DNA follows: TGTGCCAGCAGCTCGTTCCATGAGCAGTTCTTC. Its protein is CASSSFHEQFF.

The chain carries TRBV4-1 and TRBJ1-3; D is undetermined. Between the trimmed V and J ends, which lost 3 bases and 0 bases, there was a span of 12 bases. CDR1 and CDR2 from the germline V gene are MGHRA and YSYEKL. This CDR3 has 16 amino acids. CDR3 bases: TGCGCCAGCAGCCAGGAAGAGAGACTCTCTGGAAACACCATATATTTT. This codes for CASSQEERLSGNTIYF.

This CDR3 is CASSLQGAGSTEAFF. For the CDR3, the DNA is TGCGCCAGCAGCCTACAGGGGGCCGGGAGCACTGAAGCTTTCTTT. The J gene is TRBJ1-1, the V gene TRBV5-1, with 9 bases matching TRBD1. The V gene end was trimmed by 4 bases and the J gene end by 4 bases; junction bases not matched to a gene: 8. The CDR3 consists of 15 residues. Germline V gives CDR1 SGHRS, CDR2 YFSETQ.

In DNA, the CDR3 is TGTGCCAGCAGTCCGACAGGGGGCACGGTTAACACCGGGGAGCTGTTTTTT. Encoded protein: CASSPTGGTVNTGELFF. The chain links TRBV7-8 to TRBJ2-2; 10 nucleotides line up with TRBD1. J was trimmed by 2 bases and V by 6 bases; bases with no gene match: 9. The CDR3 loop spans 17 amino acids. Germline values: CDR1 SGHVS, CDR2 FQNEAQ.

This rearrangement joins TRBV28 to TRBJ2-5, with 9 bases lining up with TRBD1. With 6 bases clipped from V and 1 base from J, the junction kept 9 bases outside the gene matches. CDR1 is MDHEN and CDR2 is SYDVKM in the germline V gene. The CDR3 spans 16 residues. CDR3 in DNA: TGTGCCAGCAGCCAAACCGGGACAGGGACCCAAGAGACCCAGTACTTC. Translating gives CASSQTGTGTQETQYF.

The rearrangement links TRBV29-1 to TRBJ1-2; maybe TRBD1 (5 bases). The length of the CDR3 is 13 residues. V was trimmed by 2 bases and J by 6 bases, leaving 13 bases between them. Germline CDR1 reads SQVTM; CDR2 reads ANQGSEA. The CDR3 DNA reads TGCAGCGTTGAAAGAGGGTCGGGGGATGGCTACACCTTC. This encodes CSVERGSGDGYTF.

The J gene is TRBJ2-1, the V gene TRBV10-1, with 13 bases that match TRBD2. The CDR3 has 23 residues. Germline V gene sequence: CDR1 WNHNN, CDR2 SYGVQD (reference sequence). V shed 7 bases, J shed 7 bases, and the junction held 31 bases outside the gene matches. The CDR3, as DNA: TGCGCCAGCACGCTCTTCGTTAGTGACTCTTGCGGGGTTGGGACTAGCGGGACAAATGAGCAGTTCTTC. Translated, it gives CASTLFVSDSCGVGTSGTNEQFF.

The chain joins TRBV7-9 to TRBJ2-3; TRBD1 agrees at 7 bases. V lost 5 bases and J lost 2; bases outside the gene matches: 7. Germline CDR1 reads SEHNR; CDR2 reads FQNEAQ (reference sequence). This CDR3 comprises 15 residues. CDR3 region: CASSPTGVATDTQYF. The CDR3 nucleotides read TGTGCCAGCAGCCCTACAGGGGTGGCCACAGATACGCAGTATTTT.

This clone was observed a few times. V usage is TRBV18 and J usage is TRBJ1-5, with D possibly TRBD1 on 6 matching bases. V lost 5 bases to trimming and J lost 6 bases, with 14 bases between them. The CDR3 loop spans 14 amino acids. Per the germline V gene, CDR1 is KGHSH and CDR2 is LQKENI. The CDR3 here is CASSTDSEGQPQHF. CDR3 nucleotides: TGTGCCAGCTCAACGGACAGCGAGGGTCAGCCCCAGCATTTT.

The rearrangement links TRBV6-5 to TRBJ2-7; D gene uncertain. Germline CDR1 and CDR2: MNHEY and SVGAGI. The CDR3 spans 14 residues. Trimming took off 8 bases at V and 1 base at J, with 15 bases between the two ends. In DNA form, the CDR3 reads TGTGCCAGCTCCACCGGATCTAATTCCTACGAGCAGTACTTC. Residues: CASSTGSNSYEQYF.

In its sample, this clone was seen once. The chain recombines TRBV29-1 with TRBJ2-3; D unclear. The CDR3 runs 11 residues. V dropped 8 bases and J dropped 6 bases, with 12 bases sitting between them. Germline CDR1 is SQVTM and CDR2 is ANQGSEA. The CDR3 bases are TGCAGCTCTAAACAAAGGGATACGCAGTATTTT. Protein: CSSKQRDTQYF.

V usage is TRBV27 and J usage is TRBJ2-1, with D perhaps TRBD2 (5 bases). The length of the CDR3 is 16 residues. Trimming removed 2 bases at V and 9 bases at J, with 20 bases between. Germline CDR1 MNHEY, CDR2 SMNVEV (reference sequence). The CDR3 sequence is CASSLNPNRPTSEQFF. CDR3 nucleotide sequence: TGTGCCAGCAGTTTAAACCCGAACCGACCTACTAGTGAGCAGTTCTTC.

The chain joins TRBV5-1 to TRBJ2-2; possibly TRBD1 or TRBD2 for D (5 bases each). The V and J ends lost 6 bases and 4 bases respectively, with 22 bases between them. The CDR3 contains 17 residues. The germline V gene encodes CDR1 SGHRS and CDR2 YFSETQ. The CDR3 sequence: CASTLSGRSISTGELFF. CDR3 DNA: TGCGCCAGCACCCTCTCGGGGCGGTCGATTAGCACCGGGGAGCTGTTTTTT.

The CDR3 sequence is CASTPSTSGRRNEQFF. The CDR3 DNA reads as TGTGCCAGCACCCCCTCGACTAGCGGACGTAGAAATGAGCAGTTCTTC. V usage is TRBV11-2 and J usage is TRBJ2-1; 9 bases match TRBD2. Germline assignment: CDR1 SGHAT and CDR2 FQNNGV. This CDR3 has 16 residues. With V trimmed by 7 bases and J by 7 bases, 14 bases remained unmatched.

The chain carries TRBV2 and TRBJ2-2; TRBD1 is a possible D gene (6 bases). Trimming cost V 4 bases and J 3 bases, with 12 bases left between them. The germline V gene encodes CDR1 SNHLY and CDR2 FYNNEI. This CDR3 has 15 residues. The DNA of the CDR3 is TGTGCCAGCAGTGGACAGGAGAGGTACACCGGGGAGCTGTTTTTT. It yields the protein CASSGQERYTGELFF.

The J gene is TRBJ1-1, the V gene TRBV30; D is unresolved. The germline V gene encodes CDR1 GTSNPN and CDR2 SVGIG (reference sequence). This CDR3 comprises 11 residues. Trimming left V 2 bases short and J 4 bases short, with 5 bases between. The CDR3 here is CAWSRGTEAFF. The CDR3 DNA follows: TGTGCCTGGAGTCGGGGCACTGAAGCTTTCTTT.

This chain links TRBV28 with TRBJ1-4; D is perhaps TRBD1 (5 bases). V was shortened by 4 bases and J by 8 bases, with 20 bases between the two germline ends. This CDR3 is 16 amino acids long. The V gene's germline CDR1 is MDHEN and CDR2 SYDVKM. CDR3 residues: CASSSPSTGRVEKLFF. The CDR3 bases are TGTGCCAGCAGTTCCCCCTCAACGGGGCGAGTAGAAAAACTGTTTTTT.

V usage is TRBV15 and J usage is TRBJ2-3; a possible D gene is TRBD1 (5 bases). The CDR3 covers 15 residues. CDR1 LNHNV and CDR2 YYDKDF come from the germline V gene (reference sequence). V lost 1 base and J 4 bases, leaving 12 bases between the germline ends. CDR3 coding DNA: TGTGCCACCAGCAGAGCAGGGTTCGGTTCAGATACGCAGTATTTT. Its translation: CATSRAGFGSDTQYF.

V is TRBV7-8 and J is TRBJ1-1, with D uncertain. The CDR3 consists of 13 residues. V gave up 5 bases and J gave up 2 bases, with 9 bases separating them. CDR1 SGHVS and CDR2 FQNEAQ come from the germline V gene. CDR3 loop: CASSLRENTEAFF. CDR3 nucleotides: TGTGCCAGCAGCCTCCGGGAAAACACTGAAGCTTTCTTT.

The CDR3 reads CASSFAEATEAFF. CDR3 sequence (DNA): TGTGCCAGCAGCTTCGCAGAGGCCACTGAAGCTTTCTTT. The chain couples TRBV7-2 to TRBJ1-1; D is unclear. Looked up from germline, CDR1 is SGHTA and CDR2 is FQGNSA. The CDR3 is made up of 13 amino acids. Trimming removed 3 bases at V and 4 bases at J, with 9 bases between. Together with reference TRBV7-2 and TRBJ1-1, the CDR3 gives the full variable domain: GAGVSQSPSNKVTEKGKDVELRCDPISGHTALYWYRQSLGQGLEFLIYFQGNSAPDKSGLPSDRFSAERTGGSVSTLTIQRTQQEDSAVYLCASSFAEATEAFFGQGTRLTVV.

CDR3 sequence reads: CASSKTSGLQETQYF. CDR3 coding DNA: TGTGCCAGTAGTAAGACTAGCGGGCTCCAAGAGACCCAGTACTTC. The chain couples TRBV19 to TRBJ2-5; 10 bases line up with TRBD2. V shed 4 bases and J 1 base; nucleotides not matched to a gene: 3. This CDR3 is built from 15 residues. Germline assignment: CDR1 LNHDA and CDR2 SQIVND (reference sequence).

This clone was seen a few times. The chain employs TRBV7-9 and TRBJ1-1; 9 bases fit TRBD1. The CDR3 sequence is 14 residues long. V was clipped by 2 bases and J by 3 bases; unmatched bases: 1. From germline, CDR1 is SEHNR and CDR2 FQNEAQ (reference sequence). The chain's CDR3 is CASSLRTGDTEAFF. The CDR3 bases are TGTGCCAGCAGCTTACGGACAGGGGACACTGAAGCTTTCTTT.

CDR3 protein: CASSRFGSGNTIYF. CDR3 sequence (DNA): TGTGCCAGCAGCCGATTTGGCTCTGGAAACACCATATATTTT. This chain joins TRBV28 and TRBJ1-3; D gene uncertain. Germline V gives CDR1 MDHEN, CDR2 SYDVKM. The CDR3 has 14 amino acids. Between the trimmed V and J ends, which lost 6 bases and 0 bases, there was a span of 9 bases.

The chain is built from TRBV28 and TRBJ1-3; 7 nucleotides match TRBD1. V trimming: 3 bases; J trimming: 3 bases; junction bases outside the gene matches: 8. Germline values: CDR1 MDHEN, CDR2 SYDVKM. The CDR3 consists of 16 residues. This chain's CDR3 is CASSLEQGWSGNTIYF. As DNA, the CDR3 is TGTGCCAGCAGTTTGGAACAGGGGTGGAGTGGAAACACCATATATTTT. The whole variable domain, filled in from reference TRBV28 and TRBJ1-3, reads DVKVTQSSRYLVKRTGEKVFLECVQDMDHENMFWYRQDPGLGLRLIYFSYDVKMKEKGDIPEGYSVSREKKERFSLILESASTNQTSMYLCASSLEQGWSGNTIYFGEGSWLTVV.